A single sample is the source of the 28 T cell receptor beta chains below, sequenced in a study of T cells in Graves' hyperthyroidism and ophthalmopathy. Amplified TCR beta CDR3 regions came from RNA transcripts. The HTBI primer set served for first-round RT-PCR of the TCR CDR3. TCRdb passed the multiplex PCR reads through MiXCR, listing each CDR3 protein once. The sample holds around 690,000 distinct CDR3 sequences, 20% to 25% seen once. Material for sequencing was blood. The receptor set was obtained from a man aged 25 to 40 with Graves' ophthalmopathy.

This chain joins TRBV7-9 and TRBJ1-1, with D possibly being TRBD1 (6 bases). The CDR3 spans 14 residues. The V gene's germline CDR1 is SEHNR and CDR2 FQNEAQ (reference sequence). The V and J ends lost 5 bases and 2 bases respectively, with 12 bases between them. CDR3 nucleotides: TGTGCCAGCAGCACAGGACAGTACAACACTGAAGCTTTCTTT. Protein product: CASSTGQYNTEAFF. Supplemented by reference TRBV7-9 and TRBJ1-1, the full variable domain reads DTGVSQNPRHKITKRGQNVTFRCDPISEHNRLYWYRQTLGQGPEFLTYFQNEAQLEKSRLLSDRFSAERPKGSFSTLEIQRTEQGDSAMYLCASSTGQYNTEAFFGQGTRLTVV.

This clonotype was found many times. CDR3 protein: CASSSGAVEQYF. In DNA form, the CDR3 reads TGTGCCAGCAGCTCGGGGGCGGTTGAGCAGTACTTC. The rearrangement links TRBV7-2 to TRBJ2-7; perhaps D is TRBD1 or TRBD2 (6 bases each). Trimming left V 4 bases short and J 7 bases short, with 11 bases between. The CDR3 runs to 12 residues. Per germline, CDR1 SGHTA and CDR2 FQGNSA.

On this clonotype: One junction end does not reproduce the germline sequence, and a read error may be involved. This chain links TRBV28 with TRBJ2-1; D may be TRBD2 (6 bases). The CDR3 extends over 16 amino acids. Germline V lookup: CDR1 MDHEN, CDR2 SYDVKM. The chain's CDR3 is CASSEGLSTTYNEQFF. In nucleotides, the CDR3 is TGCGCCAGCAGCGAGGGACTCTCTACAACCTACAATGAGCAGTTCTTC.

This clonotype came up a few times. The rearrangement joins TRBV10-3 to TRBJ1-2, with TRBD1 identical over 9 bases. The V gene end was trimmed by 4 bases and the J gene end by 2 bases; junction bases not matched to a gene: 2. Germline CDR1 reads ENHRY; CDR2 reads SYGVKD. This CDR3 is 14 amino acids long. The CDR3 reads CAISGGQGNYGYTF. Here the CDR3 DNA reads TGTGCCATCAGTGGGGGACAGGGAAACTATGGCTACACCTTC.

This sequence joins TRBV3-2 and TRBJ2-7. TRBV3-2 is described as a pseudogene. This CDR3 has 16 residues. CDR3 in amino acids: CASSQDIEAYSYEQYF. The CDR3 bases are TGTGCCAGCAGCCAAGATATAGAAGCCTACTCCTACGAGCAGTACTTC.

The sample holds many counts of this clonotype. The rearrangement uses TRBV2 and TRBJ2-1, with D unclear. Germline CDR1 SNHLY, CDR2 FYNNEI. There are 15 residues in the CDR3. V was shortened by 7 bases and J by 2 bases, with 15 bases between the two germline ends. The CDR3 sequence is CASIGQMGTYNEQFF. CDR3 bases: TGTGCCAGCATCGGGCAGATGGGAACCTACAATGAGCAGTTCTTC.

This clonotype was counted between two and nine times. The rearrangement uses TRBV29-1 and TRBJ1-2, with D possibly TRBD1 on 5 matching bases. There are 18 residues in the CDR3. Trimming removed 5 bases at V and 0 bases at J, with 25 bases between. The germline V gene has CDR1 SQVTM and CDR2 ANQGSEA. The CDR3 loop is CSVKARDSWSRANYGYTF. The CDR3 nucleotides read TGCAGCGTTAAAGCCCGGGACTCCTGGTCCAGAGCTAACTATGGCTACACCTTC.

This clonotype was counted only a few times. The chain couples TRBV4-1 to TRBJ2-7; TRBD1 aligns across 7 bases. The CDR3 consists of 16 residues. Germline lookup yields CDR1 MGHRA and CDR2 YSYEKL. The trim removed 0 bases at V and 6 bases at J, leaving 11 bases unmatched. The CDR3 region has the DNA TGCGCCAGCAGCCAAGATCCCAACAGGGGAAATGGCGAGCAGTACTTC. It specifies CASSQDPNRGNGEQYF.

The V and J genes are TRBV7-2 and TRBJ2-3, with 10 bases lining up with TRBD2. This CDR3 is 15 amino acids long. V lost 3 bases to trimming and J lost 6 bases; unmatched junction nucleotides: 6. The germline gives CDR1 SGHTA, CDR2 FQGNSA. The CDR3 nucleotides read TGTGCCAGCAGCTTCAAGCTAGCGGGAGTGGATACGCAGTATTTT. Translation: CASSFKLAGVDTQYF. The variable domain in full, with the rest retrieved from reference TRBV7-2 and TRBJ2-3, is GAGVSQSPSNKVTEKGKDVELRCDPISGHTALYWYRQSLGQGLEFLIYFQGNSAPDKSGLPSDRFSAERTGGSVSTLTIQRTQQEDSAVYLCASSFKLAGVDTQYFGPGTRLTVL.

There are a few counts of this clonotype. The chain links TRBV20-1 to TRBJ2-1; D is unclear. Germline loops: CDR1 DFQATT, CDR2 SNEGSKA (reference sequence). V was cut by 3 bases and J by 5 bases, with 8 bases left in between. The CDR3 has 12 residues. CDR3 loop: CSASWQNNEQFF. CDR3 DNA sequence: TGCAGTGCTAGTTGGCAGAACAATGAGCAGTTCTTC.

The CDR3 nucleotides are TGTGCCAGCAGCTTTACAGATATCCAAGAGACCCAGTACTTC. Translating it yields CASSFTDIQETQYF. V usage is TRBV11-2 and J usage is TRBJ2-5; D unresolved. The CDR3 loop spans 14 amino acids. V lost 3 bases and J lost 1, with 9 bases in between. Germline lookup yields CDR1 SGHAT and CDR2 FQNNGV.

This chain joins TRBV20-1 and TRBJ2-1; perhaps TRBD1 as D (5 bases). Germline CDR1 is DFQATT and CDR2 is SNEGSKA (reference sequence). The CDR3 has 12 amino acids. V dropped 6 bases and J dropped 7 bases, with 13 bases sitting between them. CDR3 in DNA: TGCAGTGCCCCGGACACCGCGAATGAGCAGTTCTTC. Its translation is CSAPDTANEQFF.

The rearrangement joins TRBV7-2 to TRBJ2-2; 7 bases line up with TRBD1. CDR3 length equals 16 residues. Germline CDR1 SGHTA, CDR2 FQGNSA. V gave up 4 bases and J gave up 0 bases; unmatched junction bases: 5. In DNA form, the CDR3 reads TGTGCCAGCAGCTCGCGACAGGGCTCGAACACCGGGGAGCTGTTTTTT. This translates into CASSSRQGSNTGELFF.

The rearrangement uses TRBV24-1 and TRBJ2-3; D might be TRBD2 (6 bases). CDR1 and CDR2 (germline): KGHDR, SFDVKD. The length of the CDR3 is 15 residues. Between the trimmed V and J ends, which lost 4 bases and 2 bases, there was a span of 12 bases. The CDR3 loop is CATSDPGLHTDTQYF. DNA for the CDR3: TGTGCCACCAGTGACCCGGGACTTCACACAGATACGCAGTATTTT.

This clonotype turned up a few times. This chain uses TRBV28 with TRBJ2-1; 12 bases fit TRBD2. The CDR3 has 16 residues. After removal of 5 bases from V and 5 bases from J, the junction contained 7 bases not matched to a gene. Germline values: CDR1 MDHEN, CDR2 SYDVKM. The CDR3 loop is CASSPGLAGPHNEQFF. The CDR3 DNA is TGTGCCAGCAGTCCGGGACTAGCGGGTCCCCACAATGAGCAGTTCTTC.

The chain employs TRBV6-2 or TRBV6-3 and TRBJ2-5; tentative D call: TRBD2 (6 bases). V lost 6 bases, J lost 9 bases, and 23 bases lay in between. CDR3 length: 15 amino acids. Germline CDR1 is MNHEY and CDR2 is SVGEGT. The CDR3, as DNA: TGTGCCAGCAGCTCTGGAGGGAGCGGTATTCGAGCCCAGTACTTC. Translation gives CASSSGGSGIRAQYF.

This clonotype was seen repeatedly, ten times or more. This chain links TRBV10-1 with TRBJ1-6; 7 bases are shared with TRBD1. Germline CDR1 WNHNN, CDR2 SYGVQD (reference sequence). This CDR3 is 14 amino acids long. J lost 8 bases, V lost 6 bases, and 7 bases had no gene match. This CDR3 reads CASSPDRWDSPLHF. CDR3 DNA: TGCGCCAGCAGCCCGGACAGGTGGGATTCACCCCTCCACTTT.

This clonotype has at least ten counts. As DNA, the CDR3 is TGTGCCAGCAGCCGACAGGGGGCGAATCAGCCCCAGCATTTT. Translating it yields CASSRQGANQPQHF. J is TRBJ1-5 and V is TRBV2; 10 bases are a match to TRBD1. The trim removed 6 bases at V and 4 bases at J, leaving 3 bases unmatched. The CDR3 length is 14 residues. CDR1 and CDR2 (germline): SNHLY, FYNNEI.

The gene calls are TRBV20-1 and TRBJ2-3, with 8 bases identical to TRBD1. This CDR3 contains 15 residues. V was clipped by 4 bases and J by 3 bases; unmatched bases: 9. Germline loops: CDR1 DFQATT, CDR2 SNEGSKA (reference sequence). Here the CDR3 DNA reads TGCAGTGCTAAGGCCCAGGGGGCGCCGACAGATACGCAGTATTTT. Its translation is CSAKAQGAPTDTQYF.

The V gene is TRBV18, the J gene TRBJ2-5, with a tentative D call TRBD1 (6 bases). The CDR3 loop spans 14 amino acids. Germline V gene data show CDR1 as KGHSH and CDR2 as LQKENI. Trimming cost V 2 bases and J 7 bases, with 14 bases left between them. The CDR3 DNA sequence: TGTGCCAGCTCACCATTCAGGGGAGATGGGACCCAGTACTTC. Encoded protein: CASSPFRGDGTQYF.

CDR3 bases: TGTGCCAGCAGTTCCCTTGGGACAGACGAAGCTTTCTTT. Its translation is CASSSLGTDEAFF. The J gene is TRBJ1-1, the V gene TRBV28; 7 bases map to TRBD1. The CDR3 covers 13 residues. V trimming: 4 bases; J trimming: 8 bases; junction bases outside the gene matches: 7. Germline assignment: CDR1 MDHEN and CDR2 SYDVKM.

CDR3 residues: CASSGTGLAGAWELFF. CDR3 coding DNA: TGTGCCAGCAGCGGAACGGGACTAGCGGGAGCTTGGGAGCTGTTTTTT. The rearrangement joins TRBV7-8 to TRBJ2-2; TRBD2 aligns across 14 bases. The CDR3 is 16 amino acids. The junction had 8 bases not matched to a gene; V was cut back by 5 bases and J by 9 bases. CDR1 and CDR2 from the germline V gene are SGHVS and FQNEAQ.

This clonotype was seen more than once but under ten times. The V call is TRBV5-5, the J call TRBJ2-3; no reliable D call. The V end was cut by 4 bases, the J end by 4 bases, with 16 bases between. Germline assignment: CDR1 SGHKS and CDR2 YYEKEE (reference sequence). This CDR3 is 15 amino acids long. This CDR3 is CASSRDRFGPDTQYF. The DNA for the CDR3 is TGTGCCAGCAGCCGCGACCGCTTTGGGCCAGATACGCAGTATTTT.

The V and J genes are TRBV12-3 or TRBV12-4 and TRBJ2-1; 12 nucleotides line up with TRBD2. The junction had 9 bases not matched to a gene; V was cut back by 6 bases and J by 6 bases. The CDR3 sequence is 16 residues long. The CDR3 protein is CASSPLKTSGSNEQFF. CDR3 DNA sequence: TGTGCCAGCAGCCCTCTCAAGACTAGCGGGAGCAATGAGCAGTTCTTC.

This clonotype has at least ten counts. V and J are TRBV11-2 and TRBJ2-7, with D hard to call. The CDR3 totals 15 residues. Germline lookup yields CDR1 SGHAT and CDR2 FQNNGV. Trimming cost V 0 bases and J 0 bases, with 9 bases left between them. CDR3 nucleotides: TGTGCCAGCAGCTTAGACCTGGGCTCCTCCTACGAGCAGTACTTC. Protein sequence: CASSLDLGSSYEQYF. The variable domain in full, completed from reference TRBV11-2 and TRBJ2-7, reads EAGVAQSPRYKIIEKRQSVAFWCNPISGHATLYWYQQILGQGPKLLIQFQNNGVVDDSQLPKDRFSAERLKGVDSTLKIQPAKLEDSAVYLCASSLDLGSSYEQYFGPGTRLTVT.

The rearrangement links TRBV30 to TRBJ2-7; TRBD2 agrees at 12 bases. Germline V gene data show CDR1 as GTSNPN and CDR2 as SVGIG (reference sequence). The CDR3 runs 14 residues. Trimming at V came to 8 bases and at J to 1 base, leaving 6 bases not matched to a gene. The CDR3 spells CAGSTSGRSYEQYF. The DNA for the CDR3 is TGTGCCGGGTCGACTAGCGGGAGATCCTACGAGCAGTACTTC.

This clonotype was counted a few times. The CDR3 nucleotides are TGTGCCAGCAGTTCCGGCGAGGGGAGGGATGAGCAGTTCTTC. Amino acids: CASSSGEGRDEQFF. V and J are TRBV12-3 or TRBV12-4 and TRBJ2-1; 7 bases align to TRBD2. There are 14 residues in the CDR3. The V segment lost 4 bases and the J segment 8 bases; nucleotides outside the gene matches: 8.

In the case of this clonotype: This may stem from a read error, because a much larger clone lies one nucleotide away. This rearrangement joins TRBV18 to TRBJ2-1; D unresolved. Germline V CDR1 and CDR2: KGHSH, LQKENI. CDR3 length: 13 amino acids. The CDR3 coding sequence is TGTGCCAGCTCACCAGCGGCCTACAATGAGCGGTTCTTC. This codes for CASSPAAYNERFF.